These 10 T cell receptor beta chains came from one sample sequenced in a study of response to subunit inactivated influenza vaccine. TCRdb itself ran the RT-PCR reads through MiXCR, one entry per CDR3 protein. Of fewer than 800,000 distinct CDR3 sequences listed, less than 20% are singletons. The sequencing used PBMCs from blood, collected 12 days after vaccination. The source of these receptors is a man between 50 and 59 years old who received an inactivated influenza vaccine.

The chain carries TRBV14 and TRBJ2-7; D not certain. CDR3 length equals 14 residues. Germline V gene lookup returns CDR1 SGHDN and CDR2 FVKESK. V was clipped by 1 base and J by 2 bases, with 9 bases between them. The CDR3 sequence is CASSQGQAPYEQYF. As DNA, the CDR3 is TGTGCCAGCAGCCAAGGGCAGGCCCCCTACGAGCAGTACTTC. Complete variable domain (other parts from reference TRBV14 and TRBJ2-7): EAGVTQFPSHSVIEKGQTVTLRCDPISGHDNLYWYRRVMGKEIKFLLHFVKESKQDESGMPNNRFLAERTGGTYSTLKVQPAELEDSGVYFCASSQGQAPYEQYFGPGTRLTVT.

This clonotype was seen only a few times. V is TRBV5-1 and J is TRBJ2-5; possibly TRBD2 for D (6 bases). Looked up from germline, CDR1 is SGHRS and CDR2 is YFSETQ. Deletions cut 3 bases from V and 6 bases from J, with 18 bases between. The CDR3 consists of 15 residues. In DNA, the CDR3 is TGCGCCAGCAGCTCGGACTCGGGAGACCGCAAGACCCAGTACTTC. Protein product: CASSSDSGDRKTQYF. Looking up the rest from reference TRBV5-1 and TRBJ2-5 gives the full variable domain: KAGVTQTPRYLIKTRGQQVTLSCSPISGHRSVSWYQQTPGQGLQFLFEYFSETQRNKGNFPGRFSGRQFSNSRSEMNVSTLELGDSALYLCASSSDSGDRKTQYFGPGTRLLVL.

There are a few counts of this clonotype. The chain links TRBV3-1 to TRBJ2-2; 12 nucleotides agree with TRBD2. This CDR3 spans 15 amino acids. V was pared by 3 bases and J by 5 bases, with 1 base of the junction left unmatched. CDR1 and CDR2 from the germline V gene are LGHDT and YNNKEL (reference sequence). The CDR3 reads CASSQTSGRTGELFF. In nucleotides, the CDR3 is TGTGCCAGCAGCCAGACTAGCGGGAGAACCGGGGAGCTGTTTTTT.

Only a few counts were recorded for this clonotype. The chain joins TRBV5-1 to TRBJ1-1, with TRBD1 identical over 10 bases. Losses at the gene ends were 4 bases for V and 6 bases for J; bases not matched to a gene: 6. This CDR3 region has 14 residues. Germline CDR1 SGHRS, CDR2 YFSETQ. Here the CDR3 reads CASSGGQGHAEAFF. Here the CDR3 DNA reads TGCGCCAGCAGCGGGGGACAGGGGCACGCTGAAGCTTTCTTT.

J is TRBJ2-7 and V is TRBV20-1; 7 bases are shared with TRBD1. The CDR3 sequence is 15 residues long. J was trimmed by 1 base and V by 6 bases; bases with no gene match: 12. CDR1 and CDR2 from the germline V gene are DFQATT and SNEGSKA (reference sequence). The CDR3 region has the DNA TGCAGTGCGCCCAACTCCGGGACAGCATCCTACGAGCAGTACTTC. This sequence encodes CSAPNSGTASYEQYF.

This clonotype was seen a few times. This chain uses TRBV20-1 with TRBJ2-5; TRBD2 matches 11 bases. V shed 6 bases and J 5 bases; nucleotides not matched to a gene: 8. This CDR3 contains 14 residues. Germline V lookup: CDR1 DFQATT, CDR2 SNEGSKA (reference sequence). The CDR3 protein is CSANGLAGRETQYF. CDR3 DNA: TGCAGTGCCAACGGACTAGCGGGCCGGGAGACCCAGTACTTC.

V and J are TRBV20-1 and TRBJ1-2, with D hard to call. The CDR3 runs 13 residues. Per the germline V gene, CDR1 is DFQATT and CDR2 is SNEGSKA (reference sequence). The V gene lost 0 bases and the J gene lost 4 bases, with 9 bases spanning the gap. CDR3 amino acids: CSARDGTAYGYTF. CDR3 in DNA: TGCAGTGCTAGAGATGGTACGGCCTATGGCTACACCTTC.

The chain carries TRBV12-3 or TRBV12-4 and TRBJ1-2, with 8 bases aligning to TRBD1. This CDR3 has 15 residues. With 3 bases clipped from V and 4 bases from J, the junction kept 7 bases outside the gene matches. The CDR3 coding sequence is TGTGCCAGCAGTTTGGGGACAGGAAACTTCTATGGCTACACCTTC. This sequence encodes CASSLGTGNFYGYTF.

This clonotype was detected a few times. V is TRBV12-3 or TRBV12-4 and J is TRBJ2-2; possible D gene TRBD2, 5 bases. The ends were cut back, 0 bases at V and 6 bases at J, with 11 bases in the middle. The CDR3 covers 15 residues. CDR3 residues: CASSLAGSRAGELFF. CDR3 bases: TGTGCCAGCAGTTTAGCAGGGAGTAGAGCCGGGGAGCTGTTTTTT.

Only a few counts were recorded for this clonotype. The chain uses TRBV5-6 and TRBJ2-7; D may be TRBD1 (6 bases). Trimming took 0 bases from V and 0 from J, leaving 10 bases between them. CDR1 is SGHDT, CDR2 YYEEEE, per germline. The CDR3 has 15 amino acids. The CDR3 DNA reads TGTGCCAGCAGCTTGGGTTGGGACACCTCCTACGAGCAGTACTTC. Translating it yields CASSLGWDTSYEQYF.